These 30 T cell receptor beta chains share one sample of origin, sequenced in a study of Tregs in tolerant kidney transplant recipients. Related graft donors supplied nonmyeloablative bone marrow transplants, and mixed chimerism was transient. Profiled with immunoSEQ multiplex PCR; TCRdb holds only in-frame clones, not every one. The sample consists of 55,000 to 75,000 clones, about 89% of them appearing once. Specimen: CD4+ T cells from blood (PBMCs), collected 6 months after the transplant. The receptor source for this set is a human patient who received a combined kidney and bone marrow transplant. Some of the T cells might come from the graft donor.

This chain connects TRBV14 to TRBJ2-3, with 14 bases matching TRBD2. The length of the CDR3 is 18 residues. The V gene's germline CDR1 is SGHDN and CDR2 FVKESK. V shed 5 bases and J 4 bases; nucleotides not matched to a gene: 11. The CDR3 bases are TGTGCCAGCAGCAAGCGACTAGCGGGGGGGCCGTACTCAGATACGCAGTATTTT. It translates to CASSKRLAGGPYSDTQYF.

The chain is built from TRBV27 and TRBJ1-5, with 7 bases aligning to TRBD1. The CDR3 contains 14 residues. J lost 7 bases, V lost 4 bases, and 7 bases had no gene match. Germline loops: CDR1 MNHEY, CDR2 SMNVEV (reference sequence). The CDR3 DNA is TGTGCCAGCAGTTCCTCGACAGGGCGGCAGCCCCAGCATTTT. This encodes CASSSSTGRQPQHF.

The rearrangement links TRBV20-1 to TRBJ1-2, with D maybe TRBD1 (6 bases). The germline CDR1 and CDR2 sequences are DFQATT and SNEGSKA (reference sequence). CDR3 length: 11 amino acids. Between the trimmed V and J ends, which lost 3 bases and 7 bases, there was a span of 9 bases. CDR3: CSASAGAGYTF. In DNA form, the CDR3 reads TGCAGTGCTAGCGCAGGGGCTGGCTACACCTTC.

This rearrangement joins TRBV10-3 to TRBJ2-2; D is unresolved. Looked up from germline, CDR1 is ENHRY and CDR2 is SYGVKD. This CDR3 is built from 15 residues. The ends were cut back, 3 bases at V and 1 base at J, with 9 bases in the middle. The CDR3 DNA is TGTGCCATCAGTGATGGGCTCCAGAACACCGGGGAGCTGTTTTTT. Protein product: CAISDGLQNTGELFF.

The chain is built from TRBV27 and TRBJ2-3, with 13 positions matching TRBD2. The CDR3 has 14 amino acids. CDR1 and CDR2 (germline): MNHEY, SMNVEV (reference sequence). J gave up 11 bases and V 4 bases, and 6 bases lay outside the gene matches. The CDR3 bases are TGTGCCAGCAGTTGGGGGACTAGCGGGGACAAGCAGTATTTT. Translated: CASSWGTSGDKQYF.

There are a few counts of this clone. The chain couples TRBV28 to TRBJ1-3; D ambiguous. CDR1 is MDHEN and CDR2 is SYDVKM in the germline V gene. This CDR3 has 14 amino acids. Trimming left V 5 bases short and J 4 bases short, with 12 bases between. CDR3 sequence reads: CASSPPLRGNTIYF. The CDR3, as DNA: TGTGCCAGCAGTCCACCACTGAGGGGAAACACCATATATTTT.

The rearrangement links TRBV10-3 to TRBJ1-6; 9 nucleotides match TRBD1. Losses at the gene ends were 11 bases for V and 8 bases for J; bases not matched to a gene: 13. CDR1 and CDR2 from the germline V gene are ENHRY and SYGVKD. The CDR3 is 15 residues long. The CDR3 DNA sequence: TGTGCCCATTTCCGGGGACAGGGAGGAGATTCACCCCTCCACTTT. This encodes CAHFRGQGGDSPLHF.

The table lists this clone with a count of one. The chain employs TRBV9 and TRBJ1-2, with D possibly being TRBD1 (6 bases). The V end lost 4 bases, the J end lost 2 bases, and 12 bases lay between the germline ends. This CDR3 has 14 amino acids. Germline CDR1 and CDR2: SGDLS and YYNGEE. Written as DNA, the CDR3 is TGTGCCAGCAGCTTTGCAGGGGCCAACTATGGCTACACCTTC. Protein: CASSFAGANYGYTF. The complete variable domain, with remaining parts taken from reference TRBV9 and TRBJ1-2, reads DSGVTQTPKHLITATGQRVTLRCSPRSGDLSVYWYQQSLDQGLQFLIQYYNGEERAKGNILERFSAQQFPDLHSELNLSSLELGDSALYFCASSFAGANYGYTFGSGTRLTVV.

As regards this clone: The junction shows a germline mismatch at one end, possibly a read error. CDR3 DNA sequence: TGTGCCAGCAGCTTCAACCTAGCGGGGGGCCTCGACTTC. Translated: CASSFNLAGGLDF. V gene TRBV7-8 combines with J gene TRBJ2-5; 11 bases align to TRBD2. Looked up from germline, CDR1 is SGHVS and CDR2 is FQNEAQ. The CDR3 is 13 amino acids.

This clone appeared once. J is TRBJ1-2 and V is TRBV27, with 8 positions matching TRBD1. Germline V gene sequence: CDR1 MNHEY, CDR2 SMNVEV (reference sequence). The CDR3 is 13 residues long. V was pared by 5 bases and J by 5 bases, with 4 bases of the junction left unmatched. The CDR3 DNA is TGTGCCAGCAGTCTACAGGGGGGGTATGGCTACACCTTC. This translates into CASSLQGGYGYTF.

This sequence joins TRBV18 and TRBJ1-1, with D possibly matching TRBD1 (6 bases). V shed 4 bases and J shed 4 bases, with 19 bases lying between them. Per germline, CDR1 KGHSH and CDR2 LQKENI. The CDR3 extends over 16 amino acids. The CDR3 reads CASSRRTAQRGTEAFF. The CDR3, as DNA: TGTGCCAGCTCACGACGGACAGCCCAAAGAGGCACTGAAGCTTTCTTT.

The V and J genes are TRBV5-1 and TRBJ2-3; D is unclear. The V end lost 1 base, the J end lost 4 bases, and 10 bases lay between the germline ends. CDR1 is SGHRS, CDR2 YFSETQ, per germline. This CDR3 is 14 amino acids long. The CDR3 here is CASSLKKAPDTQYF. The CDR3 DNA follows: TGCGCCAGCAGCTTGAAGAAAGCGCCAGATACGCAGTATTTT.

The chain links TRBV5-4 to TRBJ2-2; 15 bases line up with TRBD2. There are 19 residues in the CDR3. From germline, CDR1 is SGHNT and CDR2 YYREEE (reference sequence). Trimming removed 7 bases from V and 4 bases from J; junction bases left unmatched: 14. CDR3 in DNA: TGTGCCAGCGCACCCGGACTAGCGGGGGGGCAGGTATCCACCGGGGAGCTGTTTTTT. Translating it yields CASAPGLAGGQVSTGELFF.

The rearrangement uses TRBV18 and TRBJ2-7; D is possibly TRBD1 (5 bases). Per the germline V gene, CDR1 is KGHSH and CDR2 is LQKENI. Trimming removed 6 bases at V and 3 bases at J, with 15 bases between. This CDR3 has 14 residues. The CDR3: CASSTGYLGYEQYF. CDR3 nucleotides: TGTGCCAGCTCCACAGGCTACCTGGGCTACGAGCAGTACTTC. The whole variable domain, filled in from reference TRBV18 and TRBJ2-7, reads NAGVMQNPRHLVRRRGQEARLRCSPMKGHSHVYWYRQLPEEGLKFMVYLQKENIIDESGMPKERFSAEFPKEGPSILRIQQVVRGDSAAYFCASSTGYLGYEQYFGPGTRLTVT.

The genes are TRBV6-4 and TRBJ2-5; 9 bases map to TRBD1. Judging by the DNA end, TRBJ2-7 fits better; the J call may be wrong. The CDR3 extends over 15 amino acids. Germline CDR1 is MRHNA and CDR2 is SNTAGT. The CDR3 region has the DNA TGTGCCAGCAGTCTCCGATCGGGACAGGGATACGAGCAGTACTTC. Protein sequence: CASSLRSGQGYEQYF.

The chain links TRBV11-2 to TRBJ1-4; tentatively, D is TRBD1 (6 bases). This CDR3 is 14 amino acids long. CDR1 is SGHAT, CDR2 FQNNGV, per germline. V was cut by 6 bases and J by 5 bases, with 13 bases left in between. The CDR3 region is CASRETGGNEKLFF. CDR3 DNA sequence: TGTGCCAGCAGGGAGACGGGGGGCAATGAAAAACTGTTTTTT.

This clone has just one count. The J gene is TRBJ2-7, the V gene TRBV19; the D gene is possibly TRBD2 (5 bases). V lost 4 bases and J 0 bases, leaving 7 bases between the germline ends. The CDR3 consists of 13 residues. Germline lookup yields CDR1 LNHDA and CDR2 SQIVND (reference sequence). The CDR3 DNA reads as TGTGCCAGTAGTAGCGGGCGCTCCTACGAGCAGTACTTC. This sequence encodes CASSSGRSYEQYF.

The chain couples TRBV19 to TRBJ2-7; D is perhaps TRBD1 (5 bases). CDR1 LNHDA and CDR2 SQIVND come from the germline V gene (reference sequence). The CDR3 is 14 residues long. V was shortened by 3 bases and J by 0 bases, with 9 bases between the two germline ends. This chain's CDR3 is CASSIDRGSYEQYF. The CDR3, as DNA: TGTGCCAGTAGTATCGACAGAGGCTCCTACGAGCAGTACTTC.

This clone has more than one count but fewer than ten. The CDR3 coding sequence is TGCGCCAGCAGCCAAGATAGCCAGCGGGTGACGTCGGATGAGCAGTTCTTC. This codes for CASSQDSQRVTSDEQFF. The chain carries TRBV4-3 and TRBJ2-1; D possibly corresponds to TRBD2 (6 bases). V shed 0 bases and J shed 8 bases, with 20 bases lying between them. This CDR3 has 17 amino acids. Germline V gene sequence: CDR1 LGHNA, CDR2 YSLEER.

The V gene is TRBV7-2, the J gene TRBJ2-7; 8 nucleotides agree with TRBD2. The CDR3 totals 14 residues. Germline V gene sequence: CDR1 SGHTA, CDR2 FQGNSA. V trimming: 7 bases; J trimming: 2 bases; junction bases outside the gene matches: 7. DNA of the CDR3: TGTGCCAGCAAAATGGTAGCGGGAACCTACGAGCAGTACTTC. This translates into CASKMVAGTYEQYF.

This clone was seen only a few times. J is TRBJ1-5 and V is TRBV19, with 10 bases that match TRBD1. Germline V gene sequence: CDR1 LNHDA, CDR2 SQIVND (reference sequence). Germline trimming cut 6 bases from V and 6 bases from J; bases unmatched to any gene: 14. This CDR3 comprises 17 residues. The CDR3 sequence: CASRSTSTGGWGQPQHF. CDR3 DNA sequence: TGTGCCAGTAGATCAACCTCGACAGGGGGCTGGGGTCAGCCCCAGCATTTT.

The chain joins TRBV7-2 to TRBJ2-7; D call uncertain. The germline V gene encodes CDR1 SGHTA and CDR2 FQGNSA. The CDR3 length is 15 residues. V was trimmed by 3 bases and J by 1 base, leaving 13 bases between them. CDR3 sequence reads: CASSFFFAGSYEQYF. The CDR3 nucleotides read TGTGCCAGCAGCTTTTTCTTCGCAGGATCCTACGAGCAGTACTTC.

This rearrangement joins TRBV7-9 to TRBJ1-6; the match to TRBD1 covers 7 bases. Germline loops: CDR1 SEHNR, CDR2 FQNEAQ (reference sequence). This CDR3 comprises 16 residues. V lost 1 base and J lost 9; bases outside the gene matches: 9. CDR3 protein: CASSLGTGFLSSPLHF. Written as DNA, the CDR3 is TGTGCCAGCAGCTTAGGGACAGGTTTCTTGAGTTCACCCCTCCACTTT.

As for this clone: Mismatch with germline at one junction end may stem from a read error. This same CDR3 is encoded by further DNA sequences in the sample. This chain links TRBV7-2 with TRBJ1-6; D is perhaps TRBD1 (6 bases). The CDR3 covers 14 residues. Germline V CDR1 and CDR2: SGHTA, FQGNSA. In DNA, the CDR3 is TGTGCCAGCAGCCCCAGGGGTGGTAATTCCCCCCTCCACTTT. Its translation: CASSPRGGNSPLHF.

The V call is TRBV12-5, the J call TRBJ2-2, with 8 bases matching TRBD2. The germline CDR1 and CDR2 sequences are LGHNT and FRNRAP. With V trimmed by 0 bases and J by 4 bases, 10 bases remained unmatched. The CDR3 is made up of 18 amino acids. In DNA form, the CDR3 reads TGTGCTAGTGGTTTGGTAGTCGGGAGGGCCTTTCGCACCGGGGAGCTGTTTTTT. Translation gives CASGLVVGRAFRTGELFF.

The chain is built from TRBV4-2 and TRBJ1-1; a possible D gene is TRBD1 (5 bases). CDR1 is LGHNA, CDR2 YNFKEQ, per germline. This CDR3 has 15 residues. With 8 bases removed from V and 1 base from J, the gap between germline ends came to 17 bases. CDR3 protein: CASGRGGARNTEAFF. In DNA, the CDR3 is TGTGCCAGCGGAAGGGGAGGAGCACGGAACACTGAAGCTTTCTTT.

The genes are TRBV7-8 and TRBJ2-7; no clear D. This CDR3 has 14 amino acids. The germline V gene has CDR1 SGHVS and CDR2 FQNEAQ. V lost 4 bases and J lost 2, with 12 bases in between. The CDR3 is CASSSVADTYEQYF. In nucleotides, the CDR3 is TGTGCCAGCAGCTCGGTGGCAGACACCTACGAGCAGTACTTC.

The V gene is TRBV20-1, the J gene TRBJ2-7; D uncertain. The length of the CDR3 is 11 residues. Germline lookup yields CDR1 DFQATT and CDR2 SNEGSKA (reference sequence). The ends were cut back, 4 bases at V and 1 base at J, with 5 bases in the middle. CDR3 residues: CSATLSYEQYF. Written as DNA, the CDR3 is TGCAGTGCTACACTTTCCTACGAGCAGTACTTC.

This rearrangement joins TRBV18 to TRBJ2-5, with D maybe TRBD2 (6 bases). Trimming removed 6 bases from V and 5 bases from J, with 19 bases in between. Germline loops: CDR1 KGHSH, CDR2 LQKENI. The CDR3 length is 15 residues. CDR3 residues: CASSPKQTRAETQYF. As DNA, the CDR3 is TGTGCCAGCTCGCCAAAACAGACTAGAGCGGAGACCCAGTACTTC. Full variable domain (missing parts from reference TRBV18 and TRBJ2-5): NAGVMQNPRHLVRRRGQEARLRCSPMKGHSHVYWYRQLPEEGLKFMVYLQKENIIDESGMPKERFSAEFPKEGPSILRIQQVVRGDSAAYFCASSPKQTRAETQYFGPGTRLLVL.

CDR3 sequence (DNA): TGTGCCAGCAGTTTAGGGGCAGGGGGAAGGGAGCAGTACTTC. Protein sequence: CASSLGAGGREQYF. The chain uses TRBV27 and TRBJ2-5; 7 bases are a match to TRBD1. This CDR3 is 14 amino acids long. Trimming took 2 bases from V and 11 from J; bases not matched to a gene: 11. CDR1 and CDR2 from the germline V gene are MNHEY and SMNVEV (reference sequence).